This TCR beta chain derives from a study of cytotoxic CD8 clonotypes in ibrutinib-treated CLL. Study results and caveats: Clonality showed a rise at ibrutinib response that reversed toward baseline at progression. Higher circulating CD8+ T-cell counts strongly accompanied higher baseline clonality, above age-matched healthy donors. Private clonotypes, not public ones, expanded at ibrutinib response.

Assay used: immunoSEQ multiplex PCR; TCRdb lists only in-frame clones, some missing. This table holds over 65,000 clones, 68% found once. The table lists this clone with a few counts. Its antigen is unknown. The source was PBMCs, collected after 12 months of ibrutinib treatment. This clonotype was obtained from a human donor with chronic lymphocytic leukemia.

For the CDR3, the DNA is TGTGCCAGCAGCTTTATTCTGGGGCCAGCGGGTACTGAAGCTTTCTTT. It is translated as CASSFILGPAGTEAFF. The V call is TRBV7-9, the J call TRBJ1-1; D may be TRBD1 (5 bases). Trimming shortened V by 3 bases and J by 5 bases, and 19 bases separated the two germline ends. The germline V gene has CDR1 SEHNR and CDR2 FQNEAQ (reference sequence). The CDR3 has 16 residues.